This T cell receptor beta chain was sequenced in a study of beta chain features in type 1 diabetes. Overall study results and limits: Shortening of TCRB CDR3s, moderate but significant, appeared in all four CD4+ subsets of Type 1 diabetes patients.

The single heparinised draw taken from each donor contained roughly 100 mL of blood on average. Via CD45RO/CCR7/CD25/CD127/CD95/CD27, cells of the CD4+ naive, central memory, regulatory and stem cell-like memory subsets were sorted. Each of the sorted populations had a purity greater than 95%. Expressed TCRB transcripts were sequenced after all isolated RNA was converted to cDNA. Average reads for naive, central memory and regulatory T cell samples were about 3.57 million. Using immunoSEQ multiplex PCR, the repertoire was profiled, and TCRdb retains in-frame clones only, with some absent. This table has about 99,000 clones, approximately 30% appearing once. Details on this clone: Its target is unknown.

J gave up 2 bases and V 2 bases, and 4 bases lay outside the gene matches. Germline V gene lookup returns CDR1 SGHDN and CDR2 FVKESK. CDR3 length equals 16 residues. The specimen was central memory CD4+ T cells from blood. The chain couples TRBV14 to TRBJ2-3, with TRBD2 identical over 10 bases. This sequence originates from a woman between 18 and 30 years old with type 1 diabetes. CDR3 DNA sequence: TGTGCCAGCAGCCAACTAGCGGGAGCACTCACAGATACGCAGTATTTT. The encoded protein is CASSQLAGALTDTQYF.